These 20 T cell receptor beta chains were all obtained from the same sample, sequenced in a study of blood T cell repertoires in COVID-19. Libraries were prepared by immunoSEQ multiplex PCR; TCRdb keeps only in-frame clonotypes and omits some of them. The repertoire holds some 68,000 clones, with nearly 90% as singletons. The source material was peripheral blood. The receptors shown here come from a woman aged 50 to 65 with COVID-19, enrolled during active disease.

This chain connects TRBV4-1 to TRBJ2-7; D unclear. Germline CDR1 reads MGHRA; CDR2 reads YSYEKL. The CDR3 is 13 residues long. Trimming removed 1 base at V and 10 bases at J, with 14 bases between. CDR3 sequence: CASSQGGMTDQYF. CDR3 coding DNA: TGCGCCAGCAGCCAAGGAGGCATGACGGATCAGTACTTC.

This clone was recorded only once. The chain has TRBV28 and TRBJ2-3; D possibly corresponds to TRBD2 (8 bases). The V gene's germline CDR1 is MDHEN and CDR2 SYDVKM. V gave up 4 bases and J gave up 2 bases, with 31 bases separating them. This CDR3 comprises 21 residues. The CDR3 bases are TGTGCCAGCAGTTCGACAGGGATGCTAGCGGGCCCGAAGGGTTCCACAGATACGCAGTATTTT. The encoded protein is CASSSTGMLAGPKGSTDTQYF. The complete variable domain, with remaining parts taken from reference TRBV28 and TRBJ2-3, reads DVKVTQSSRYLVKRTGEKVFLECVQDMDHENMFWYRQDPGLGLRLIYFSYDVKMKEKGDIPEGYSVSREKKERFSLILESASTNQTSMYLCASSSTGMLAGPKGSTDTQYFGPGTRLTVL.

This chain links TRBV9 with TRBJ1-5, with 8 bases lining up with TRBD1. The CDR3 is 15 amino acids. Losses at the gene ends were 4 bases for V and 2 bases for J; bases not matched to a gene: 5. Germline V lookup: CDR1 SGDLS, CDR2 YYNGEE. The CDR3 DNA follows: TGTGCCAGCAGCACGTCGGGACAGGGCAATCAGCCCCAGCATTTT. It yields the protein CASSTSGQGNQPQHF.

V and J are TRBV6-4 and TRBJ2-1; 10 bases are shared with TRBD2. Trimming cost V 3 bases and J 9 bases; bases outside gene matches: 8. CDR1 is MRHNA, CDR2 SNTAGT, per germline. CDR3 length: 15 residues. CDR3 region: CASSEEREGVGEQFF. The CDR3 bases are TGTGCCAGCAGTGAAGAGCGGGAGGGGGTCGGTGAGCAGTTCTTC.

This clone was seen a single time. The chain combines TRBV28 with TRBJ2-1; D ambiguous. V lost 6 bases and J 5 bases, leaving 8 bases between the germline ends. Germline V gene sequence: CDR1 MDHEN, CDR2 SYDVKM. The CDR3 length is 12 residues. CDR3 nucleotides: TGTGCCAGCAGCCTCTACGACAATGAGCAGTTCTTC. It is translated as CASSLYDNEQFF.

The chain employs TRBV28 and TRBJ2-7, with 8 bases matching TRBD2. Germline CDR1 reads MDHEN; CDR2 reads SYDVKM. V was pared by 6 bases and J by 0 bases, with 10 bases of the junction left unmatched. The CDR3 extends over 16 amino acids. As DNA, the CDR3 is TGTGCCAGCAGCCAACTTGGCGGGAGGATCTCCTACGAGCAGTACTTC. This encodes CASSQLGGRISYEQYF.

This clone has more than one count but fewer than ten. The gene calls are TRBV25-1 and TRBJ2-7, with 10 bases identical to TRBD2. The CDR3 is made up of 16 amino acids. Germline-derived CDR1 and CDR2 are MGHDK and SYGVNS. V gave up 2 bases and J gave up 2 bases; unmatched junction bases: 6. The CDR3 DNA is TGTGCCAGCAGTGAAACCGGAGCGGGAGGGGCCTACGAGCAGTACTTC. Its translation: CASSETGAGGAYEQYF.

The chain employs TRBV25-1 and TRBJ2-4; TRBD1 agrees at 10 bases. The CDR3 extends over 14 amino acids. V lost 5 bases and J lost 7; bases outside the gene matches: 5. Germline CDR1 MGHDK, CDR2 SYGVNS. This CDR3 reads CASSPPGQGNIQYF. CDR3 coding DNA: TGTGCCAGCAGTCCTCCGGGACAGGGGAACATTCAGTACTTC.

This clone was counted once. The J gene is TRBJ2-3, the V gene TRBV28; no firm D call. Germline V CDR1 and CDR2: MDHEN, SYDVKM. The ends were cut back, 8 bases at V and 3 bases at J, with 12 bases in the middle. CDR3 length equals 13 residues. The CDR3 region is CASGPRQTDTQYF. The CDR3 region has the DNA TGTGCCAGCGGGCCCCGTCAGACAGATACGCAGTATTTT.

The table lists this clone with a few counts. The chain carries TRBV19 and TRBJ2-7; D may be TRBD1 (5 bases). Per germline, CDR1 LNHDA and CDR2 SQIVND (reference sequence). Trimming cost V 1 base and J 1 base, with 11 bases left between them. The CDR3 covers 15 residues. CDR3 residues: CASSIVAQASYEQYF. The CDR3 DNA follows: TGTGCCAGTAGTATAGTCGCACAGGCTTCCTACGAGCAGTACTTC.

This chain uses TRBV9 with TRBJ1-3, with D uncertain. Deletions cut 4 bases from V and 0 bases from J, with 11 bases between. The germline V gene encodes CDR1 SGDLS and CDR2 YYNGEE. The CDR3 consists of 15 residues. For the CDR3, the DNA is TGTGCCAGCAGCTCGGACTCAAGCTCTGGAAACACCATATATTTT. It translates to CASSSDSSSGNTIYF.

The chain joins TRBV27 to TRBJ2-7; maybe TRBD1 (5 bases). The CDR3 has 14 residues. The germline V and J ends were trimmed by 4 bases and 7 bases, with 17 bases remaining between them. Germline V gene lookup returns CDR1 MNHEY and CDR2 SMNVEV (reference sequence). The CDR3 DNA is TGTGCCAGCAGTTCCGGCAGGGCCCTCTGGGAGCAGTACTTC. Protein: CASSSGRALWEQYF.

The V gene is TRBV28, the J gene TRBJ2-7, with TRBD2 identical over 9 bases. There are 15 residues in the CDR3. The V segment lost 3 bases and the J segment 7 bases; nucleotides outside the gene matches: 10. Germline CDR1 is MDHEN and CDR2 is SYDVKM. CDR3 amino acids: CASSLELAGLGEQYF. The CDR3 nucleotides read TGTGCCAGCAGTTTGGAGCTAGCGGGATTGGGGGAGCAGTACTTC.

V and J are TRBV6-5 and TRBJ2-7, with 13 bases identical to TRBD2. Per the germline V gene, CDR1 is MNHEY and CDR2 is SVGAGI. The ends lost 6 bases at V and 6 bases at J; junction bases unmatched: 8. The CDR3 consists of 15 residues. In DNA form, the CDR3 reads TGTGCCAGCAGCGGACTAGCGGGAGCCCAAGGCGAGCAGTACTTC. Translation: CASSGLAGAQGEQYF.

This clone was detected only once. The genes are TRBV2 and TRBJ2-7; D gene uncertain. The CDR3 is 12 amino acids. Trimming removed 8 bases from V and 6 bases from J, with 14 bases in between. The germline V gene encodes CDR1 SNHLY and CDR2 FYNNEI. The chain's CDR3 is CASALEVGEQYF. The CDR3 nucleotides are TGTGCCAGCGCTCTTGAGGTTGGCGAGCAGTACTTC.

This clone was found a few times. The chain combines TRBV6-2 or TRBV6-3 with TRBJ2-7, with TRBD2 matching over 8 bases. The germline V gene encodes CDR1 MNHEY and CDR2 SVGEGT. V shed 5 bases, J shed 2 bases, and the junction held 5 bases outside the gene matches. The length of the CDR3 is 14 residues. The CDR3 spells CASSKLAAPYEQYF. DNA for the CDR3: TGTGCCAGCAGTAAACTAGCGGCCCCCTACGAGCAGTACTTC.

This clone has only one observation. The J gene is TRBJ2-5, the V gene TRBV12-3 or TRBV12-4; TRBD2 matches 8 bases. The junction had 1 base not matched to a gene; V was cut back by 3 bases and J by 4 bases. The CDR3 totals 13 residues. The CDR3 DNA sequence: TGTGCCAGCAGTTTCGGGGGGGGAGAGACCCAGTACTTC. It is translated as CASSFGGGETQYF.

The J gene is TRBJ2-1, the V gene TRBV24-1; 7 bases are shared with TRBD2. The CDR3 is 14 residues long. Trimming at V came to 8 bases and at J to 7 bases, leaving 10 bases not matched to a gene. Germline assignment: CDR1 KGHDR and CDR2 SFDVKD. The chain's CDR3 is CATMMDGRRNEQFF. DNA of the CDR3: TGTGCCACCATGATGGACGGGAGGAGGAATGAGCAGTTCTTC.

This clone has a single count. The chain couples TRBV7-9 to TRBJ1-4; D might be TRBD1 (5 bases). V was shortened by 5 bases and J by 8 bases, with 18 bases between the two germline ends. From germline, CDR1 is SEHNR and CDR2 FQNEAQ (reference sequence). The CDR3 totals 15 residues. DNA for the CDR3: TGTGCCAGCAGCGTTACCGGGACGGGGGGGGAAAAACTGTTTTTT. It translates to CASSVTGTGGEKLFF.

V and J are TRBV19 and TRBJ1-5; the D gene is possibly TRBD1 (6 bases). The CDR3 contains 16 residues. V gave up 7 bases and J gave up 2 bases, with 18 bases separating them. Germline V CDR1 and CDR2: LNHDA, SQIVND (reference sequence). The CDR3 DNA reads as TGTGCCAGTAAGGGCCCCAGGGGTGGGGGCAATCAGCCCCAGCATTTT. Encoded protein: CASKGPRGGGNQPQHF.